Listed below are T cell receptor beta chains from one sample, sequenced in a study of blood T cells in healthy people across ages. A single record per CDR3 protein comes from TCRdb applying MiXCR to the 5' RACE reads. Of about 1,800,000 distinct CDR3 sequences listed, approximately 30% were seen once; the top ten hold more than 6%. Sequencing was performed on blood. These TCRs come from a woman aged 25-40 years in good health. CDR3s include the opening cysteine and the closing phenylalanine or tryptophan. The D gene is left open where the match is weak. Size is stated for part of the rows, as once, few or many counts, or as a class when the clone is expanded.

abundance | j_gene | v_gene | d_gene | CDR3aa | CDR3nt
. | TRBJ2-3 | TRBV2 | . | CASSEDGGSTDTQYF | TGTGCCAGCAGTGAGGATGGCGGGAGCACAGATACGCAGTATTTT
. | TRBJ2-1 | TRBV12-3/TRBV12-4 | . | CASKWGEQFF | TGTGCCAGCAAATGGGGTGAGCAGTTCTTC
. | TRBJ2-7 | TRBV7-2 | TRBD2 | CASSQRVAGAGEQYF | TGTGCCAGCAGCCAACGAGTAGCGGGAGCGGGCGAGCAGTACTTC
once | TRBJ2-7 | TRBV27 | . | CASSSHNYEQYF | TGTGCCAGCAGTTCCCACAACTACGAGCAGTACTTC
few | TRBJ1-1 | TRBV6-5 | . | CASRGGSWTEAFF | TGTGCCAGCAGGGGAGGGTCGTGGACTGAAGCTTTCTTT
. | TRBJ2-7 | TRBV4-2 | TRBD2 | CASSQEVVAGATYEQYF | TGTGCCAGCAGCCAAGAAGTCGTAGCGGGGGCAACCTACGAGCAGTACTTC
once | TRBJ2-2 | TRBV6-6 | . | CATQYQGTGELFF | TGTGCCACCCAATACCAGGGCACCGGGGAGCTGTTTTTT
. | TRBJ1-5 | TRBV2 | . | CASRHQQGYSDQPQHF | TGTGCCAGCAGACACCAACAAGGTTATAGCGATCAGCCCCAGCATTTT
. | TRBJ2-7 | TRBV6-2/TRBV6-3 | TRBD1 | CASRQGQASRYEQYF | TGTGCCAGCAGGCAGGGACAGGCGTCACGCTACGAGCAGTACTTC
many | TRBJ2-1 | TRBV3-1 | TRBD1 | CASSHRDRVYNEQFF | TGTGCCAGCAGCCACCGGGACAGGGTCTACAATGAGCAGTTCTTC
. | TRBJ1-2 | TRBV29-1 | . | CSVKGNNYGYTF | TGCAGCGTTAAGGGCAATAACTATGGCTACACCTTC
. | TRBJ1-1 | TRBV18 | TRBD1 | CASSPGQDLEAFF | TGTGCCAGCTCACCCGGACAGGACCTTGAAGCTTTCTTT
. | TRBJ2-5 | TRBV2 | . | CASSEEGSGKTQYF | TGTGCCAGCAGTGAAGAGGGGTCCGGGAAGACCCAGTACTTC
few | TRBJ2-3 | TRBV6-2/TRBV6-3 | TRBD1 | CASSYTSGQTTQYF | TGTGCCAGCAGTTACACTTCGGGACAGACTACGCAGTATTTT
many | TRBJ1-2 | TRBV5-1 | TRBD1 | CASSLEPGQGNYGYTF | TGCGCCAGCAGCTTGGAACCGGGACAGGGGAACTATGGCTACACCTTC
many | TRBJ2-7 | TRBV6-2/TRBV6-3 | . | CASSYGARGIDHEQYF | TGTGCCAGCAGTTACGGGGCTCGGGGTATCGACCACGAGCAGTACTTC